Each of the 9 T cell receptor beta chains below was sequenced from the same sample in a study of T cell changes during pregnancy in multiple sclerosis. Some clones are missing from TCRdb's copy, which holds only in-frame ones; the method was immunoSEQ multiplex PCR. This table has about 97,000 clones, about nine tenths appearing once. Sequences were derived from peripheral blood, sampled in the second trimester of pregnancy. These receptors came from a female donor in good health, enrolled as a control in a pregnancy study.

V gene TRBV10-1 combines with J gene TRBJ2-3, with D unresolved. Trimming cost V 0 bases and J 4 bases, with 8 bases left between them. Per the germline V gene, CDR1 is WNHNN and CDR2 is SYGVQD (reference sequence). The CDR3 contains 14 residues. Here the CDR3 reads CASSESTGPDTQYF. The CDR3 region has the DNA TGCGCCAGCAGTGAGTCAACCGGTCCAGATACGCAGTATTTT.

The chain employs TRBV7-2 and TRBJ1-6, with D unresolved. The CDR3 is made up of 16 amino acids. Germline V lookup: CDR1 SGHTA, CDR2 FQGNSA. The ends were cut back, 0 bases at V and 3 bases at J, with 9 bases in the middle. The chain's CDR3 is CASSLALGRYNSPLHF. The CDR3 nucleotides are TGTGCCAGCAGCTTAGCGCTGGGCCGCTATAATTCACCCCTCCACTTT. Full variable domain (rest looked up from reference TRBV7-2 and TRBJ1-6): GAGVSQSPSNKVTEKGKDVELRCDPISGHTALYWYRQSLGQGLEFLIYFQGNSAPDKSGLPSDRFSAERTGGSVSTLTIQRTQQEDSAVYLCASSLALGRYNSPLHFGNGTRLTVT.

The chain employs TRBV18 and TRBJ2-3, with 14 bases fitting TRBD2. The CDR3 runs 16 residues. V shed 5 bases and J 6 bases; nucleotides not matched to a gene: 7. CDR1 and CDR2 (germline): KGHSH, LQKENI. The CDR3 bases are TGTGCCAGCTCATCCAGACTAGCGGGAGGGTATGATACGCAGTATTTT. Its translation is CASSSRLAGGYDTQYF.

The chain carries TRBV6-5 and TRBJ1-4; D not certain. This CDR3 contains 14 residues. Trimming stripped 4 bases from V and 3 bases from J, with 9 bases between. The germline V gene has CDR1 MNHEY and CDR2 SVGAGI. The CDR3 coding sequence is TGTGCCAGCAGTTTACAGAGCCCTAATGAAAAACTGTTTTTT. Residues: CASSLQSPNEKLFF.

In nucleotides, the CDR3 is TGTGCCAGCAGTTCCCTCGCCGGGAGGGGCGGTGGGTTGGACACTGAAGCTTTCTTT. This translates into CASSSLAGRGGGLDTEAFF. This chain connects TRBV27 to TRBJ1-1, with TRBD1 as a possible D gene (5 bases). Between the trimmed V and J ends, which lost 4 bases and 3 bases, there was a span of 27 bases. This CDR3 has 19 residues. Germline V gives CDR1 MNHEY, CDR2 SMNVEV (reference sequence).

The rearrangement links TRBV10-3 to TRBJ2-7; 10 nucleotides align to TRBD1. V shed 6 bases and J 0 bases; nucleotides not matched to a gene: 5. The germline V gene encodes CDR1 ENHRY and CDR2 SYGVKD. There are 15 residues in the CDR3. CDR3 coding DNA: TGTGCCATCAGGCGGGGACAGGGGCCCTCCTACGAGCAGTACTTC. This codes for CAIRRGQGPSYEQYF.

The V call is TRBV6-5, the J call TRBJ1-1, with TRBD1 matching over 8 bases. This CDR3 has 14 residues. Per the germline V gene, CDR1 is MNHEY and CDR2 is SVGAGI. Trimming at V came to 6 bases and at J to 5 bases, leaving 8 bases not matched to a gene. The CDR3: CASSRTGPVTEAFF. The CDR3 DNA sequence: TGTGCCAGCAGCCGGACAGGGCCCGTTACTGAAGCTTTCTTT.

The chain has TRBV7-2 and TRBJ1-5; D perhaps matches TRBD1 (6 bases). The V end was cut by 1 base, the J end by 0 bases, with 16 bases between. CDR1 and CDR2 from the germline V gene are SGHTA and FQGNSA. This CDR3 is built from 18 residues. CDR3 sequence: CASSLVPIRGFSNQPQHF. As DNA, the CDR3 is TGTGCCAGCAGCTTAGTCCCGATCAGGGGATTTAGCAATCAGCCCCAGCATTTT. Using reference TRBV7-2 and TRBJ1-5 for the parts outside the CDR3, the full variable domain is GAGVSQSPSNKVTEKGKDVELRCDPISGHTALYWYRQSLGQGLEFLIYFQGNSAPDKSGLPSDRFSAERTGGSVSTLTIQRTQQEDSAVYLCASSLVPIRGFSNQPQHFGDGTRLSIL.

This chain connects TRBV19 to TRBJ1-2, with D perhaps TRBD1 (5 bases). The V gene's germline CDR1 is LNHDA and CDR2 SQIVND (reference sequence). The CDR3 loop spans 17 amino acids. V lost 1 base to trimming and J lost 4 bases, with 19 bases between them. CDR3: CASSIATKRQSFYGYTF. The CDR3 region has the DNA TGTGCCAGTAGTATAGCCACAAAGCGACAGAGCTTCTATGGCTACACCTTC.